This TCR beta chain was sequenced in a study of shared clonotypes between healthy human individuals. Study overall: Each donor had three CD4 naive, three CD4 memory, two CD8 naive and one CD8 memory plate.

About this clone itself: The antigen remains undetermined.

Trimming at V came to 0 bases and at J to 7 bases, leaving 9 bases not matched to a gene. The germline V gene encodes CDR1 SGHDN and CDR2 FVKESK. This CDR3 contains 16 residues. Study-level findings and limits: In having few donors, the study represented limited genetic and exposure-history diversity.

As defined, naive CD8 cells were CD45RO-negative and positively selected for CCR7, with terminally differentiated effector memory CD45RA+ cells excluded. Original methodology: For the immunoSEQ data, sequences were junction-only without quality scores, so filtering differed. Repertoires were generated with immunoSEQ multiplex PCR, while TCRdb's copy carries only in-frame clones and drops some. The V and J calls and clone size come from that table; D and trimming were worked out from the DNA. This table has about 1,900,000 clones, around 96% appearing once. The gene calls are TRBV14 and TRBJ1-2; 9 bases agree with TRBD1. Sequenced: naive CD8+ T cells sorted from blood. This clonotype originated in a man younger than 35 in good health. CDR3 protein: CASSQEYGTGPRGYTF. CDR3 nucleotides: TGTGCCAGCAGCCAAGAGTACGGGACAGGGCCTCGTGGCTACACCTTC.